Presented here are 8 T cell receptor beta chains from one specimen sequenced in a study of CD8+ T cells in alopecia areata. Treatment reported: oral pan-JAK inhibitor, 5-10 mg twice daily. The sequencing template was cDNA reverse transcribed from extracted RNA. Sequencing used immunoSEQ multiplex PCR; TCRdb keeps in-frame clones, though not all of them. The sample records about 200,000 clones, around 57% being singletons. This specimen was CD4+ T cells sorted from blood, taken at week 4, from a patient treated with tofacitinib. These receptors originate from a human donor with alopecia areata.

The gene calls are TRBV5-4 and TRBJ1-2; no clear D gene. CDR1 and CDR2 (germline): SGHNT, YYREEE (reference sequence). The V gene lost 7 bases and the J gene lost 8 bases, with 21 bases spanning the gap. There are 14 residues in the CDR3. CDR3 DNA sequence: TGTGCCAGCGACCCAGGCGGCGTGGGGTCCGGCTACACCTTC. Translated, it gives CASDPGGVGSGYTF.

On this clone: Mismatch with germline at one junction end may stem from a read error. The chain uses TRBV29-1 and TRBJ1-2; D is uncertain. Germline lookup yields CDR1 SQVTM and CDR2 ANQGSEA. The CDR3 is made up of 10 amino acids. The CDR3 here is CSVEQDPSSF. CDR3 DNA sequence: TGCAGCGTTGAACAAGACCCAAGCTCCTTC.

The chain joins TRBV7-6 to TRBJ1-1; no reliable D call. The germline V gene has CDR1 SGHVS and CDR2 FNYEAQ. The CDR3 extends over 13 amino acids. V gave up 2 bases and J gave up 8 bases, with 12 bases separating them. This chain's CDR3 is CASSLRAQAEAFF. The CDR3 nucleotides are TGTGCCAGCAGCTTACGCGCCCAGGCAGAAGCTTTCTTT.

This sequence joins TRBV2 and TRBJ2-1; D is unresolved. Germline V gene sequence: CDR1 SNHLY, CDR2 FYNNEI. The germline V and J ends were trimmed by 3 bases and 8 bases, with 5 bases remaining between them. The CDR3 runs 11 residues. The CDR3 spells CASSDPYEQFF. CDR3 coding DNA: TGTGCCAGCAGTGATCCGTATGAGCAGTTCTTC. Together with reference TRBV2 and TRBJ2-1, the CDR3 gives the full variable domain: EPEVTQTPSHQVTQMGQEVILRCVPISNHLYFYWYRQILGQKVEFLVSFYNNEISEKSEIFDDQFSVERPDGSNFTLKIRSTKLEDSAMYFCASSDPYEQFFGPGTRLTVL.

This clone was seen a handful of times. The V gene is TRBV5-1, the J gene TRBJ1-1; 8 bases map to TRBD1. The germline gives CDR1 SGHRS, CDR2 YFSETQ. This CDR3 has 13 residues. V shed 5 bases and J 5 bases; nucleotides not matched to a gene: 5. This CDR3 is CASRRTGRTEAFF. CDR3 coding DNA: TGCGCCAGCAGACGGACAGGGAGAACTGAAGCTTTCTTT.

The V call is TRBV6-6, the J call TRBJ2-7, with 12 bases identical to TRBD1. V dropped 5 bases and J dropped 8; count of bases not matched to a gene: 4. The CDR3 sequence is 13 residues long. Per germline, CDR1 MNHNY and CDR2 SVGAGI (reference sequence). In DNA form, the CDR3 reads TGTGCCAGCAGTCAGGGACAGGGGGCGCAGCAGTACTTC. Translation gives CASSQGQGAQQYF.

In DNA form, the CDR3 reads TGCGCCAGCAGCCCATTTCCGCCAGCCTACGAGCAGTACTTC. Residues: CASSPFPPAYEQYF. The rearrangement links TRBV4-1 to TRBJ2-7; D gene uncertain. The V gene's germline CDR1 is MGHRA and CDR2 YSYEKL. The V end lost 4 bases, the J end lost 2 bases, and 12 bases lay between the germline ends. This CDR3 is built from 14 residues.

The chain combines TRBV9 with TRBJ2-7; 8 positions agree with TRBD1. V lost 0 bases, J lost 1 base, and 3 bases stayed unmatched. The CDR3 consists of 15 residues. Germline values: CDR1 SGDLS, CDR2 YYNGEE. The CDR3 is CASSVAGTGSYEQYF. The CDR3 bases are TGTGCCAGCAGCGTAGCCGGGACAGGTTCCTACGAGCAGTACTTC.